The TCR beta chain under discussion was sequenced for a study of blood T cell repertoires in COVID-19. Study overall: Some COVID-19 samples were acute and others convalescent; all came from the United States, Italy and Spain. Sources were T cells, B-cell-depleted T cells, or PBMCs; the material itself was cDNA or gDNA.

The V end was cut by 2 bases, the J end by 5 bases, with 11 bases between. Germline V gives CDR1 MNHEY, CDR2 SMNVEV (reference sequence). The CDR3 has 14 residues. In the original processing: Amplified reference gene primers provided the basis for estimating nucleated cell counts. Using immunoSEQ multiplex PCR, the repertoire was profiled, and TCRdb retains in-frame clones only, with some absent. Clone size and the V and J calls come from that table; the DNA yielded D and trimming. The profile covers some 70,000 clones, with approximately 83% appearing a single time and approximately 1.5% taken by the ten largest.

The V gene is TRBV27, the J gene TRBJ2-3, with TRBD1 as a possible D gene (6 bases). The source material was peripheral blood. This TCR derives from a woman aged 55 to 70 with acute or convalescent COVID-19. CDR3 bases: TGTGCCAGCAGTTTAGACAGGTTCGGAGATACGCAGTATTTT. Translated, it gives CASSLDRFGDTQYF.